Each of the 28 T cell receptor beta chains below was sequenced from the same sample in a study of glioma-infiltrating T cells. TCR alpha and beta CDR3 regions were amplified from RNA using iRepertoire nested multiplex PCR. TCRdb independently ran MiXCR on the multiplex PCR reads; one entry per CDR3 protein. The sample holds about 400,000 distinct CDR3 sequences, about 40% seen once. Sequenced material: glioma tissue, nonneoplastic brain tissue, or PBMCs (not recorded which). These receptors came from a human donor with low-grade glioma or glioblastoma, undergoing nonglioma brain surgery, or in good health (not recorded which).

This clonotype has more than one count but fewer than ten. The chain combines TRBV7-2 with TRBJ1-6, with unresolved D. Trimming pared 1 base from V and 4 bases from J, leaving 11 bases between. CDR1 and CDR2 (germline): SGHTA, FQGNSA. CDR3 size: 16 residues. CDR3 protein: CASSLGETEYNSPLHF. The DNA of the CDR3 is TGTGCCAGCAGCTTAGGGGAGACGGAGTATAATTCACCCCTCCACTTT.

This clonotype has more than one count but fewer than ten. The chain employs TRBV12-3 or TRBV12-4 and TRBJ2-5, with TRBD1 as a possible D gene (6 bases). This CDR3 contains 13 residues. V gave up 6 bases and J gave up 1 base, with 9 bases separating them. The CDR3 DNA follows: TGTGCCAGCAGGCAGGGGATCCAAGAGACCCAGTACTTC. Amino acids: CASRQGIQETQYF.

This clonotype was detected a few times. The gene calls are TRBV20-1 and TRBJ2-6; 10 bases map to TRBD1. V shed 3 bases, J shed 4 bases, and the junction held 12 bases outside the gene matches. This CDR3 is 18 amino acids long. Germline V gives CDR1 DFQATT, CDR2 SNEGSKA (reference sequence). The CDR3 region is CSASRDRGHTYGANVLTF. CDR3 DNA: TGCAGTGCTAGCCGGGACAGGGGACATACTTACGGGGCCAACGTCCTGACTTTC.

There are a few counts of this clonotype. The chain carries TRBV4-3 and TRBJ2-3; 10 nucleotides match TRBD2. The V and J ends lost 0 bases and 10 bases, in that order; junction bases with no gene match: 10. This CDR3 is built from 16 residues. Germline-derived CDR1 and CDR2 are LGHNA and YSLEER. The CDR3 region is CASSQDTPSGSVAQYF. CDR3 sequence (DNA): TGCGCCAGCAGCCAAGATACTCCTAGCGGGAGTGTGGCGCAGTATTTT.

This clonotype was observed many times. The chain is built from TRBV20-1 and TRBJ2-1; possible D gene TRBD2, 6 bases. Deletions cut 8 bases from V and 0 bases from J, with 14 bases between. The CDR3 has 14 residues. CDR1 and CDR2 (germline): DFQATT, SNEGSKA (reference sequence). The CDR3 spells CSPAGSGSYNEQFF. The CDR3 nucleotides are TGCAGTCCGGCCGGGAGTGGCTCCTACAATGAGCAGTTCTTC.

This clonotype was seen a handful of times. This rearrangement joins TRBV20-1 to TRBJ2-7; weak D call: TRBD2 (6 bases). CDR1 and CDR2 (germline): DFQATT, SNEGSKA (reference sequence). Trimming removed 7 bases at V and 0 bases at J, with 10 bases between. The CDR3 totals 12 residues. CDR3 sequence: CSGTGSSYEQYF. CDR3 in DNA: TGCAGTGGCACCGGGAGCTCCTACGAGCAGTACTTC.

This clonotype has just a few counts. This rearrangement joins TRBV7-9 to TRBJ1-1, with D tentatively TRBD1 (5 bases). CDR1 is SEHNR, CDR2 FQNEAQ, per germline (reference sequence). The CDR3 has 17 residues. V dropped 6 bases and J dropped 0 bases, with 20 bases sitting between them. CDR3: CASRLQVWGTMNTEAFF. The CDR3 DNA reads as TGTGCCAGCAGACTCCAGGTGTGGGGCACCATGAACACTGAAGCTTTCTTT.

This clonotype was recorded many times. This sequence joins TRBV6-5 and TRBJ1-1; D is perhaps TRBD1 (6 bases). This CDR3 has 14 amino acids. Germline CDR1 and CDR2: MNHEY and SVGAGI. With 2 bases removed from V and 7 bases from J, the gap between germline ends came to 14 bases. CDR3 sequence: CASSYDQGSLEAFF. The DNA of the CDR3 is TGTGCCAGCAGTTACGATCAGGGGTCCCTTGAAGCTTTCTTT.

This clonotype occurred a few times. The CDR3 loop reads CASSLYSVTTDTQYF. For the CDR3, the DNA is TGTGCCAGCAGCTTATATTCTGTAACCACAGATACGCAGTATTTT. The chain joins TRBV7-3 to TRBJ2-3; the D is unclear. CDR3 length equals 15 residues. Germline lookup yields CDR1 SGHTA and CDR2 FQGTGA. The ends were cut back, 2 bases at V and 2 bases at J, with 11 bases in the middle.

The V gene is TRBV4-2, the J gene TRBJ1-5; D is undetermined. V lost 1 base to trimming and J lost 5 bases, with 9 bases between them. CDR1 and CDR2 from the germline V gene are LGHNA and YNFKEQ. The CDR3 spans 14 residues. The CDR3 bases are TGTGCCAGCAGCCAAGGAGGAGTAGATCAGCCCCAGCATTTT. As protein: CASSQGGVDQPQHF.

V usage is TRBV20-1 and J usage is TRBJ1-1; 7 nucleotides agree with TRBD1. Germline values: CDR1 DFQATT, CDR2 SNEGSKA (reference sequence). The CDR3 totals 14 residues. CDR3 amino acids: CSVKVTGTDTEAFF. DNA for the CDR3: TGCAGCGTGAAGGTGACAGGGACGGACACTGAAGCTTTCTTT.

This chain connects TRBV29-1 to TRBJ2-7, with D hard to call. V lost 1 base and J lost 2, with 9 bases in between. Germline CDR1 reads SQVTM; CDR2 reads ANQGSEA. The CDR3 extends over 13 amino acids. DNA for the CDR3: TGCAGCGTTGAAGGGACGCGACCCTACGAGCAGTACTTC. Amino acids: CSVEGTRPYEQYF.

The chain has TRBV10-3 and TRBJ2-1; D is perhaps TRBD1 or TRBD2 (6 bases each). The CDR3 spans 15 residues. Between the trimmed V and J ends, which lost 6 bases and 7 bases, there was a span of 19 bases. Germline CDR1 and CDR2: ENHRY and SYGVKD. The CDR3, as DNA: TGTGCCATCAGGGGGGGCTCAATGACGGGAAATGAGCAGTTCTTC. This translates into CAIRGGSMTGNEQFF.

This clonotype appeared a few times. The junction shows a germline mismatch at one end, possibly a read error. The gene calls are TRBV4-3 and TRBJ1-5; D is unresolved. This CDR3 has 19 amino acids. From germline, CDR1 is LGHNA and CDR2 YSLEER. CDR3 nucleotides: TGCGCCAGCAGCCAAGATTTCGCAATAAGGGATTATAGCAATAAGCCCCAGCATTTT. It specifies CASSQDFAIRDYSNKPQHF.

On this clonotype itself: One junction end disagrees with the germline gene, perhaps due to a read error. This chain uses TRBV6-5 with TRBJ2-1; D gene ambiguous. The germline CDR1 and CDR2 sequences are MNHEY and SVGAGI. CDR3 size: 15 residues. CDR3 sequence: CDSSYTNPPRNEQFF. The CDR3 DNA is TGTGACAGCAGTTACACGAACCCGCCCCGAAATGAGCAGTTCTTC.

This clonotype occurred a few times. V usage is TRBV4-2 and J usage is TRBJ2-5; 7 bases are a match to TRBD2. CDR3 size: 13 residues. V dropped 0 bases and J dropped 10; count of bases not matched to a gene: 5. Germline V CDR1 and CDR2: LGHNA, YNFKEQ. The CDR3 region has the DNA TGTGCCAGCAGCCAAGAAAGGGCTAGCGGCCAGTACTTC. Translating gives CASSQERASGQYF.

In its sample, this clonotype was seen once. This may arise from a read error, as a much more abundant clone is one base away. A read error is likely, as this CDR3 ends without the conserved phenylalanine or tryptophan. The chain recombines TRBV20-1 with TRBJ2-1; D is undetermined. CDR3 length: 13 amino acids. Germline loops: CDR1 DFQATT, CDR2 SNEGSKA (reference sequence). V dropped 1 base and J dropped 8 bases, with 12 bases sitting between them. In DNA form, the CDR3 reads TGCAGTGCTAGAGTTCCTCAGCGTTATGAGCAGTTCCTC. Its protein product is CSARVPQRYEQFL.

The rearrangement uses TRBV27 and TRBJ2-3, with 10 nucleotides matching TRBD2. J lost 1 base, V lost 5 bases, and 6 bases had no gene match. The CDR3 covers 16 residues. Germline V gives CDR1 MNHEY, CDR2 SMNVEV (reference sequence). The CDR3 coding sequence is TGTGCCAGCAGTCTAGCAGCGGGAGGGCGCACAGATACGCAGTATTTT. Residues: CASSLAAGGRTDTQYF.

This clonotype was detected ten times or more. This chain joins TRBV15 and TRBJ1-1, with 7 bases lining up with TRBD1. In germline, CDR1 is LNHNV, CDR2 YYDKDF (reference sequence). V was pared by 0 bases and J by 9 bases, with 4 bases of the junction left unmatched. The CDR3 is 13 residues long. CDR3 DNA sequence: TGTGCCACCAGCAGAGACCTGGGACAGAAAGCTTTCTTT. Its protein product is CATSRDLGQKAFF. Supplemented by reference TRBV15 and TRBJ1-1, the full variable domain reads DAMVIQNPRYQVTQFGKPVTLSCSQTLNHNVMYWYQQKSSQAPKLLFHYYDKDFNNEADTPDNFQSRRPNTSFCFLDIRSPGLGDTAMYLCATSRDLGQKAFFGQGTRLTVV.

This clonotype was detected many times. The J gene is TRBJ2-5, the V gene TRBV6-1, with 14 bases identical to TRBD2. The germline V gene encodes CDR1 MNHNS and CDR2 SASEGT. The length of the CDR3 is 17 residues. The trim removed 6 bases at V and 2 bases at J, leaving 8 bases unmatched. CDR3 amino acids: CASSQGLAGGTQETQYF. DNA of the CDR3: TGTGCCAGCAGCCAAGGACTAGCGGGAGGAACTCAAGAGACCCAGTACTTC.

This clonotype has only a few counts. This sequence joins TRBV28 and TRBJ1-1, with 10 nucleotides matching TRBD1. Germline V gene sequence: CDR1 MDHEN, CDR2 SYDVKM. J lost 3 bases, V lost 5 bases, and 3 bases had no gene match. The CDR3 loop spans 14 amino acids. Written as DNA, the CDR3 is TGTGCCAGCAGTGCGGGACAGGGGTACACTGAAGCTTTCTTT. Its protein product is CASSAGQGYTEAFF.

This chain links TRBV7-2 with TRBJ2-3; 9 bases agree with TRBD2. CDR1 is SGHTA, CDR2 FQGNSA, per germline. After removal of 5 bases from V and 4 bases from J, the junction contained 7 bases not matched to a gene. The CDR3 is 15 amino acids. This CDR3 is CASSQSGRQSDTQYF. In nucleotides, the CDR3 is TGTGCCAGCAGCCAAAGCGGGAGGCAGTCAGATACGCAGTATTTT.

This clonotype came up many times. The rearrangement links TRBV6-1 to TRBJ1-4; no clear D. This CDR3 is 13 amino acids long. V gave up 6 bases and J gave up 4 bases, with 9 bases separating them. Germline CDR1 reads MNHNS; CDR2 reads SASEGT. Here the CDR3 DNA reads TGTGCCAGCAGAGGGCACGTTAATGAAAAACTGTTTTTT. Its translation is CASRGHVNEKLFF.

CDR3 region: CASSSGTGGLNTEAFF. DNA for the CDR3: TGCGCCAGCAGCTCTGGGACAGGGGGACTGAACACTGAAGCTTTCTTT. V and J are TRBV5-1 and TRBJ1-1, with 11 bases fitting TRBD1. Germline CDR1 is SGHRS and CDR2 is YFSETQ. V lost 3 bases and J lost 0; bases outside the gene matches: 4. CDR3 size: 16 residues.

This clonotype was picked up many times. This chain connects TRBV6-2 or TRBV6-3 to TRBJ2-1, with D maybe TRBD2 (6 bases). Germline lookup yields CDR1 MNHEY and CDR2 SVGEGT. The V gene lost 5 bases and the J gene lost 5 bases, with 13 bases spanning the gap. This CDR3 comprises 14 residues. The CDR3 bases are TGTGCCAGCAGTCTTTGGGACTGGGACAATGAGCAGTTCTTC. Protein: CASSLWDWDNEQFF.

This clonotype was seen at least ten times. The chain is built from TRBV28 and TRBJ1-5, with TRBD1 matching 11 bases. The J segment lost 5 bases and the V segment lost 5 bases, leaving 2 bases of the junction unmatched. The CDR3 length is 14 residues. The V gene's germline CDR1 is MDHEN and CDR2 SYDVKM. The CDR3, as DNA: TGTGCCAGCAGTCCGGGACAGGGGGATCAGCCCCAGCATTTT. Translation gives CASSPGQGDQPQHF.

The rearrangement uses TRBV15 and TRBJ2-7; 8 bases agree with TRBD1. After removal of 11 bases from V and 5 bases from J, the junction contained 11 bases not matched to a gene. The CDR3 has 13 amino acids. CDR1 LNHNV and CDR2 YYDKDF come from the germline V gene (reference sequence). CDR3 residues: CAVRQGSSHEQYF. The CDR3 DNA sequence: TGTGCCGTTAGACAGGGGAGTTCACACGAGCAGTACTTC.

The chain's CDR3 is CSARIQRGGYEQYF. The CDR3 coding sequence is TGCAGTGCTAGAATTCAGCGTGGAGGATACGAGCAGTACTTC. This rearrangement joins TRBV20-1 to TRBJ2-7, with D perhaps matching TRBD2 (5 bases). Looked up from germline, CDR1 is DFQATT and CDR2 is SNEGSKA (reference sequence). V lost 2 bases and J 4 bases, leaving 15 bases between the germline ends. CDR3 length: 14 amino acids.